This T cell receptor (beta chain) was identified in a study of blood T cell repertoires in COVID-19. Study summary: Acute-phase and convalescent COVID-19 samples originated in the United States, Italy and Spain.

The protocol was immunoSEQ multiplex PCR, while the TCRdb copy is restricted to in-frame clones and leaves out a portion. The sample consists of tens of thousands of clones, about four fifths of them appearing once. This clone was picked up one time. Germline CDR1 is KGHSH and CDR2 is LQKENI. This CDR3 spans 14 amino acids. V lost 1 base to trimming and J lost 6 bases, with 12 bases between them. Material for sequencing was peripheral blood. This chain joins TRBV18 and TRBJ1-1; a weak D match, TRBD1 (5 bases). This sequence originates from an older woman with acute or convalescent COVID-19. CDR3 DNA: TGTGCCAGCTCACCACTCGAGGGGAGGGCTGAAGCTTTCTTT. This encodes CASSPLEGRAEAFF.